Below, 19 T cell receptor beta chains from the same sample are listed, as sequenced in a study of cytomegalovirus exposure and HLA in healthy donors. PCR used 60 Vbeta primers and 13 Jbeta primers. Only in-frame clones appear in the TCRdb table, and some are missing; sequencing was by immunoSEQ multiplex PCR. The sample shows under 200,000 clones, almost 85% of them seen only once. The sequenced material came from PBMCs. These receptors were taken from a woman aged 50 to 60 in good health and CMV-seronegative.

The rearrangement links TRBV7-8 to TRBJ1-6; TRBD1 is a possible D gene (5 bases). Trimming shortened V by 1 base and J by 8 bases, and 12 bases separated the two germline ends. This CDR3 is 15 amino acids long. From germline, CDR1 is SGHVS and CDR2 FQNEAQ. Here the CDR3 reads CASSLGLQTDSPLHF. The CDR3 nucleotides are TGTGCCAGCAGCTTAGGTTTACAGACAGATTCACCCCTCCACTTT.

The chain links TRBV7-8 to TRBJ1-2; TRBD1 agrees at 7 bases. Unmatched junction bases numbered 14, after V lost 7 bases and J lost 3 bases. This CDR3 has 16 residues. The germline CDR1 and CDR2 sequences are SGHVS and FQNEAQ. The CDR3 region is CASNKITGALDYGYTF. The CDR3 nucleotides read TGTGCCAGCAACAAAATTACAGGGGCCTTGGACTATGGCTACACCTTC. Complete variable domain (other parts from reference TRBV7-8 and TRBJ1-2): GAGVSQSPRYKVAKRGQDVALRCDPISGHVSLFWYQQALGQGPEFLTYFQNEAQLDKSGLPSDRFFAERPEGSVSTLKIQRTQQEDSAVYLCASNKITGALDYGYTFGSGTRLTVV.

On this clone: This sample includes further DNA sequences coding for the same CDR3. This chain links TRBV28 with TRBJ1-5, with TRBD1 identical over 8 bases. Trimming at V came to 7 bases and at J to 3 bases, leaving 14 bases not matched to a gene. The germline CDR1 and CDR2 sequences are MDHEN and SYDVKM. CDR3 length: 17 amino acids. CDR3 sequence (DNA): TGTGCCAGCAATCCCGGACAGGGAATCGTATACAATCAGCCCCAGCATTTT. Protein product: CASNPGQGIVYNQPQHF.

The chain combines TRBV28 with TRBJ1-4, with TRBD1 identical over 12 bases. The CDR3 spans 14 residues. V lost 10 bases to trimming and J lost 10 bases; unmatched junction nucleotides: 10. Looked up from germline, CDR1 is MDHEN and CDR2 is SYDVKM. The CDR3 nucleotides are TGTGCCACCACCCCGGGACAGGGGGCCAGAAAACTGTTTTTT. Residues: CATTPGQGARKLFF.

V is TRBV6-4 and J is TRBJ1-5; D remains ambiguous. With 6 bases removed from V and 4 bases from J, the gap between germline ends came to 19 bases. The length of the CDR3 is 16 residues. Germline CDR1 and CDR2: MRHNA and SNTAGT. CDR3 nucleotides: TGTGCCAGCAGCTTTTGGACTCTCGCCTGTAATCAGCCCCAGCATTTT. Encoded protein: CASSFWTLACNQPQHF.

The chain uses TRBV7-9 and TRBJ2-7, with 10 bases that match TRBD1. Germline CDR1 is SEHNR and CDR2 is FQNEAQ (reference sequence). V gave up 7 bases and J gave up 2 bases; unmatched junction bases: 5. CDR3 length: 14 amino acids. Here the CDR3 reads CASKLTGGPYEQYF. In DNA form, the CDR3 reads TGTGCCAGCAAACTGACAGGGGGCCCCTACGAGCAGTACTTC.

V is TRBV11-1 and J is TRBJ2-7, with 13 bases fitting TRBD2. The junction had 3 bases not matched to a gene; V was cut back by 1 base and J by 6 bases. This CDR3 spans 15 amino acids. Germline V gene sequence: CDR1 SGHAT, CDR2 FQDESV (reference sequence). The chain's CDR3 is CASSLGTSGRGEQYF. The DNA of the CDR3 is TGTGCCAGCAGCTTAGGGACTAGCGGGAGAGGCGAGCAGTACTTC.

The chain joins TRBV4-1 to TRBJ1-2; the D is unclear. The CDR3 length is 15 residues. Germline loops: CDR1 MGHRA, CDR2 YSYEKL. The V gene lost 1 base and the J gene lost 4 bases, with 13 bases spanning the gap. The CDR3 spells CASSQVRPEVYGYTF. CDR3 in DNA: TGCGCCAGCAGCCAAGTCAGACCCGAGGTCTATGGCTACACCTTC.

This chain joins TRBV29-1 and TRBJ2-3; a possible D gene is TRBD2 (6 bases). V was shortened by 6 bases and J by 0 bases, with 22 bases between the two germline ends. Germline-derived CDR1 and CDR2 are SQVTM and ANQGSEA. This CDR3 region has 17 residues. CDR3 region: CSVVRLSAGVSTDTQYF. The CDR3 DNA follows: TGCAGCGTCGTCAGGCTTTCAGCGGGCGTAAGCACAGATACGCAGTATTTT.

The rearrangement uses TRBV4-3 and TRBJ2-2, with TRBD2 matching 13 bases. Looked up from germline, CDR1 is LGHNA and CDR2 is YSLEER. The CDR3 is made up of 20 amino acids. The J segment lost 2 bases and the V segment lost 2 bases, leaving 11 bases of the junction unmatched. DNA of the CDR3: TGCGCCAGCAGCCAAACGGGACTAGCGGGGTACAACTATAACACCGGGGAGCTGTTTTTT. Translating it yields CASSQTGLAGYNYNTGELFF.

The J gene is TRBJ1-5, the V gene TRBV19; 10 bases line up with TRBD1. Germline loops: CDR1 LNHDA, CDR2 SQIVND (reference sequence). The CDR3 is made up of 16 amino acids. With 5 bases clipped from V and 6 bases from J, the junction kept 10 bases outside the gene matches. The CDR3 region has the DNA TGTGCCAGTAGTGTTCACCGGGACAGGGGAAGTCAGCCCCAGCATTTT. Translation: CASSVHRDRGSQPQHF.

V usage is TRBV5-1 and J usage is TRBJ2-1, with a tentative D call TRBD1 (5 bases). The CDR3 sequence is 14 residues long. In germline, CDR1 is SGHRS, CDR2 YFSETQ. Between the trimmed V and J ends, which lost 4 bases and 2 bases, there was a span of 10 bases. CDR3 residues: CASSDPDTYNEQFF. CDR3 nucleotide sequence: TGCGCCAGCAGCGATCCGGACACCTACAATGAGCAGTTCTTC.

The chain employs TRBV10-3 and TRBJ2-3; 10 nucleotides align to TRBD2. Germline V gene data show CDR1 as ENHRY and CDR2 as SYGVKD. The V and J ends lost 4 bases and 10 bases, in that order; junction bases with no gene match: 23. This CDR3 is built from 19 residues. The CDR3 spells CAISANLQPSGRGWAPQYF. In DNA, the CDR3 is TGTGCCATCAGTGCGAACCTTCAACCTAGCGGGAGAGGGTGGGCTCCGCAGTATTTT.

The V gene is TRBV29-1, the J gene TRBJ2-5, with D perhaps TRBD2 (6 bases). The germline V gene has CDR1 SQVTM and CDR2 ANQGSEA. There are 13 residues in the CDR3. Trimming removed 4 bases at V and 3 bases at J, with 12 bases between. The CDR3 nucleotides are TGCAGCGTTGCTGGTGGGGGGAAAGAGACCCAGTACTTC. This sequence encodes CSVAGGGKETQYF.

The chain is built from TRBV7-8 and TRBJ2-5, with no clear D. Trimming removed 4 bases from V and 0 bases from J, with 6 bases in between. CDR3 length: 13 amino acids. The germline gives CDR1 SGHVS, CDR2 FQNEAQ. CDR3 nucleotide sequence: TGTGCCAGCAGCTGGCCAGACCAAGAGACCCAGTACTTC. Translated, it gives CASSWPDQETQYF.

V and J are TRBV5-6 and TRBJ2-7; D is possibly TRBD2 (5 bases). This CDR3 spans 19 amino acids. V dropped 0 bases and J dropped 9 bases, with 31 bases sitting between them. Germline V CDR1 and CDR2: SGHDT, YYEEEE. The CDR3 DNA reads TGTGCCAGCAGCTTGGGGTCCGGGGAAATATTATATGGGAAATTCGGGCAGTACTTC. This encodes CASSLGSGEILYGKFGQYF.

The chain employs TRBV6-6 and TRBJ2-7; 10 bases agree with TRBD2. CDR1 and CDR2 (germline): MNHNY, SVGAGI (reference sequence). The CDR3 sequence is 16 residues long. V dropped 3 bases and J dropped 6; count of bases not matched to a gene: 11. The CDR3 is CASSYEGQRGGSEQYF. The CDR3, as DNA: TGTGCCAGCAGTTATGAGGGCCAGCGGGGGGGCTCCGAGCAGTACTTC.

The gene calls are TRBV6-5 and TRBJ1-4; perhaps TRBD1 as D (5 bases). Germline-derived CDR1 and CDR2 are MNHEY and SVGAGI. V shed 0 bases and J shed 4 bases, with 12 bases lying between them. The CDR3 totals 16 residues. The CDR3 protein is CASSYSTGVDNEKLFF. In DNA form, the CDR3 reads TGTGCCAGCAGTTACTCGACGGGGGTCGATAATGAAAAACTGTTTTTT.

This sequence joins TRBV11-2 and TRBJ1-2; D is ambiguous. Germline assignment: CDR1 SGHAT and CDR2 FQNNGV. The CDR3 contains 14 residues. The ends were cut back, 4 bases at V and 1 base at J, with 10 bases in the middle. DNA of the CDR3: TGTGCCAGCAGCTCACCTCGGGGTAACTATGGCTACACCTTC. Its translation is CASSSPRGNYGYTF.